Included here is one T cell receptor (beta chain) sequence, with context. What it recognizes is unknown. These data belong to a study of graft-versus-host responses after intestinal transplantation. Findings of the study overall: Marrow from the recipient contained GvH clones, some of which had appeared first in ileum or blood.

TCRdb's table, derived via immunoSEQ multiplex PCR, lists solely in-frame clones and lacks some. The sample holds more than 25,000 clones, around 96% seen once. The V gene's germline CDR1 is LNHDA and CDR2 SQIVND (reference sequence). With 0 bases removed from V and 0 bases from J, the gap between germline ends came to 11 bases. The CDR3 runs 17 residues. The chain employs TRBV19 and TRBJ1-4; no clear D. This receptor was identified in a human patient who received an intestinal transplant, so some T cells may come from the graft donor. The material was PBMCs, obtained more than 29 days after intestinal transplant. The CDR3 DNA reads TGTGCCAGTAGTATAGACACGCCCGTTGCAACTAATGAAAAACTGTTTTTT. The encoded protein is CASSIDTPVATNEKLFF.